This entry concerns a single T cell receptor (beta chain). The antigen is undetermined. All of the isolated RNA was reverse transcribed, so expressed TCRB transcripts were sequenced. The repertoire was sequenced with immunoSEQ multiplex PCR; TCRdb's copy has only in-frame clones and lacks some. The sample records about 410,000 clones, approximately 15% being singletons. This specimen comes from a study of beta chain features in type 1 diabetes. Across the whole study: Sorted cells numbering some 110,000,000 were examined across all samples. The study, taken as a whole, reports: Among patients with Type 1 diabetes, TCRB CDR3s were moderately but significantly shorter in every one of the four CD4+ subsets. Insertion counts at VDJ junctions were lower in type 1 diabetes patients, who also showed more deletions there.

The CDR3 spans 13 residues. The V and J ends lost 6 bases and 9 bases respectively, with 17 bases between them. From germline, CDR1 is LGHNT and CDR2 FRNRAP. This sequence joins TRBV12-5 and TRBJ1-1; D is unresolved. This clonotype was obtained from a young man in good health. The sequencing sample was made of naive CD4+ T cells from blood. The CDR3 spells CASGSPAPRQAFF. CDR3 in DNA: TGTGCTAGTGGCTCCCCCGCCCCTCGTCAAGCTTTCTTT.